These T cell receptor beta chains were read from a single sample in a study of T cell responses to AZD1222 COVID-19 vaccine. Clones were read by immunoSEQ multiplex PCR, and TCRdb kept only the in-frame ones, dropping some. The sample carries roughly 51,000 clones, just over 85% recorded once. Sequencing was performed on peripheral blood, taken 28 days after the second AZD1222 dose. These receptors all stem from an adult who received the AZD1222 COVID-19 vaccine. Each CDR3 is given with its conserved first and last residue. The D gene is left open where the match is weak. Expanded clones get a size class; other rows say once, few or many, or leave the size out.

V: TRBV5-1
size: .
D: TRBD2
J: TRBJ2-3
CDR3: CASSARLAGATDTQYF
DNA: TGCGCCAGCAGCGCCCGACTAGCGGGAGCCACAGATACGCAGTATTTT

V: TRBV28
size: .
D: TRBD2
J: TRBJ2-3
CDR3: CASSPPWTSGSDTQYF
DNA: TGTGCCAGCAGTCCCCCATGGACTAGCGGGAGTGATACGCAGTATTTT

V: TRBV7-3
size: .
D: TRBD2
J: TRBJ2-1
CDR3: CASSWTSGSYEQFF
DNA: TGTGCCAGCAGCTGGACTAGCGGGAGCTATGAGCAGTTCTTC

V: TRBV19
size: .
D: TRBD2
J: TRBJ2-3
CDR3: CASSILAGGTDTQYF
DNA: TGTGCCAGTAGTATACTAGCGGGAGGTACAGATACGCAGTATTTT

V: TRBV27
size: .
D: TRBD2
J: TRBJ2-3
CDR3: CASSFSGITDTQYF
DNA: TGTGCCAGCAGTTTTAGCGGGATCACAGATACGCAGTATTTT

V: TRBV25-1
size: .
D: .
J: TRBJ2-2
CDR3: CASRTEKFANTGELFF
DNA: TGTGCCAGCAGGACCGAGAAGTTCGCGAACACCGGGGAGCTGTTTTTT

V: TRBV13
size: .
D: TRBD2
J: TRBJ2-7
CDR3: CASSSRGGVAPLREQYF
DNA: TGTGCCAGCAGCTCCCGGGGGGGAGTGGCCCCCCTACGCGAGCAGTACTTC

V: TRBV2
size: .
D: .
J: TRBJ2-1
CDR3: CASIELNEQFF
DNA: TGTGCCAGCATCGAGTTGAATGAGCAGTTCTTC

V: TRBV3-1/TRBV3-2
size: .
D: TRBD1
J: TRBJ1-3
CDR3: CASSQWDSSGNTIYF
DNA: TGTGCCAGCAGCCAATGGGACAGCTCTGGAAACACCATATATTTT

V: TRBV7-2
size: .
D: TRBD2
J: TRBJ2-1
CDR3: CASSLSGSSYNEQFF
DNA: TGTGCCAGCAGTCTTAGCGGGAGCTCCTACAATGAGCAGTTCTTC

V: TRBV28
size: once
D: .
J: TRBJ1-2
CDR3: CASSRFYGYTF
DNA: TGTGCCAGCAGTAGGTTTTATGGCTACACCTTC

V: TRBV2
size: .
D: TRBD1
J: TRBJ1-5
CDR3: CASSSEEGTGWDNQPQHF
DNA: TGTGCCAGCAGTTCAGAAGAGGGGACAGGGTGGGACAATCAGCCCCAGCATTTT

V: TRBV7-9
size: .
D: .
J: TRBJ2-6
CDR3: CASSPRAGSGANVLTF
DNA: TGTGCCAGCAGTCCCCGGGCCGGCTCTGGGGCCAACGTCCTGACTTTC

V: TRBV12-3/TRBV12-4
size: once
D: .
J: TRBJ2-7
CDR3: CASSSGVLSEQYF
DNA: TGTGCCAGCAGTTCGGGGGTTCTATCCGAGCAGTACTTC

V: TRBV11-3
size: .
D: .
J: TRBJ2-7
CDR3: CASSLYPQRSSTILDYEQYF
DNA: TGTGCCAGCAGCTTATACCCCCAGCGGTCCTCTACGATCCTTGACTACGAGCAGTACTTC

V: TRBV25-1
size: .
D: TRBD1
J: TRBJ1-6
CDR3: CASSEYSTGAPGPLHF
DNA: TGTGCCAGCAGTGAATATTCGACAGGGGCTCCAGGACCCCTCCACTTT

V: TRBV28
size: .
D: TRBD1
J: TRBJ1-2
CDR3: CASRLAGGDGYTF
DNA: TGTGCCAGCAGGCTGGCAGGGGGCGATGGCTACACCTTC

V: TRBV12-3/TRBV12-4
size: .
D: .
J: TRBJ2-2
CDR3: CASTPVAGELFF
DNA: TGTGCCAGCACCCCGGTTGCCGGGGAGCTGTTTTTT

V: TRBV10-3
size: .
D: TRBD2
J: TRBJ2-3
CDR3: CAISERERSTDTQYF
DNA: TGTGCCATCAGCGAGCGGGAGAGGTCCACAGATACGCAGTATTTT

V: TRBV28
size: .
D: TRBD1
J: TRBJ1-2
CDR3: CASSPGDRLYGYTF
DNA: TGTGCCAGCAGCCCCGGGGACAGGCTCTATGGCTACACCTTC

V: TRBV6-5
size: .
D: TRBD1
J: TRBJ1-4
CDR3: CHGGGEKLFF
DNA: TGTCACGGAGGGGGCGAAAAACTGTTTTTT

V: TRBV19
size: .
D: TRBD1
J: TRBJ1-2
CDR3: CASSVPGGSVWGYTF
DNA: TGTGCCAGTAGTGTCCCAGGGGGCTCTGTTTGGGGCTACACCTTC

V: TRBV7-3
size: .
D: .
J: TRBJ2-7
CDR3: CASSFTAGYEQYF
DNA: TGTGCCAGCAGCTTCACCGCCGGCTACGAGCAGTACTTC

V: TRBV6-4
size: .
D: TRBD2
J: TRBJ2-3
CDR3: CASSDLAGATQDTQYF
DNA: TGTGCCAGCAGTGACTTGGCGGGAGCGACACAAGATACGCAGTATTTT

V: TRBV28
size: .
D: TRBD1
J: TRBJ1-5
CDR3: CASSFQGQEDQPQHF
DNA: TGTGCCAGCAGTTTCCAGGGACAGGAAGATCAGCCCCAGCATTTT

V: TRBV15
size: .
D: .
J: TRBJ1-4
CDR3: CATSKDSHNEKLFF
DNA: TGTGCCACCAGCAAGGACAGCCATAATGAAAAACTGTTTTTT

V: TRBV28
size: few
D: .
J: TRBJ1-4
CDR3: CASSSVTWTVNEKLFF
DNA: TGTGCCAGCAGTTCCGTTACTTGGACAGTGAATGAAAAACTGTTTTTT

V: TRBV3-1/TRBV3-2
size: .
D: TRBD1
J: TRBJ1-3
CDR3: CASSRDRVDSGNTIYF
DNA: TGTGCCAGCAGCCGGGACAGAGTAGACTCTGGAAACACCATATATTTT

V: TRBV18
size: .
D: TRBD1
J: TRBJ1-1
CDR3: CASSPSRGRGTEAFF
DNA: TGTGCCAGCTCACCATCCAGGGGGCGAGGGACTGAAGCTTTCTTT

V: TRBV11-2
size: .
D: .
J: TRBJ2-5
CDR3: CASSLSREETQYF
DNA: TGTGCCAGCAGCTTAAGTCGAGAAGAGACCCAGTACTTC

V: TRBV27
size: .
D: TRBD2
J: TRBJ2-7
CDR3: CASSLKGLAGEFGYEQYF
DNA: TGTGCCAGCAGTTTAAAGGGACTAGCGGGAGAGTTCGGCTACGAGCAGTACTTC

V: TRBV12-3/TRBV12-4
size: few
D: .
J: TRBJ2-1
CDR3: CASSLYNEQFF
DNA: TGTGCCAGCAGTTTATACAATGAGCAGTTCTTC

V: TRBV7-8
size: .
D: TRBD1
J: TRBJ1-4
CDR3: CASSRTGYEKLFF
DNA: TGTGCCAGCAGCCGGACAGGGTATGAAAAACTGTTTTTT

V: TRBV18
size: .
D: TRBD2
J: TRBJ2-5
CDR3: CASSPPQGTASGLETQYF
DNA: TGTGCCAGCTCACCACCGCAGGGGACGGCTAGCGGGCTTGAGACCCAGTACTTC

V: TRBV7-2
size: .
D: .
J: TRBJ1-3
CDR3: CASSLVGSGPSGNTIYF
DNA: TGTGCCAGCAGCTTAGTCGGTTCGGGACCCTCTGGAAACACCATATATTTT

V: TRBV28
size: .
D: .
J: TRBJ2-1
CDR3: CASGREAPNEQFF
DNA: TGTGCCAGCGGCCGTGAGGCCCCCAATGAGCAGTTCTTC

V: TRBV5-1
size: .
D: TRBD1
J: TRBJ2-3
CDR3: CASSFGTATTDTQYF
DNA: TGCGCCAGCAGCTTCGGGACAGCCACCACAGATACGCAGTATTTT

V: TRBV29-1
size: .
D: TRBD1
J: TRBJ2-7
CDR3: CSVARDRGQYEQYF
DNA: TGCAGCGTCGCCCGGGACAGGGGGCAATACGAGCAGTACTTC

V: TRBV18
size: few
D: .
J: TRBJ2-2
CDR3: CASSPTGTDGELFF
DNA: TGTGCCAGCTCACCAACAGGGACCGACGGGGAGCTGTTTTTT

V: TRBV19
size: .
D: .
J: TRBJ2-7
CDR3: CASSIGVGQRWDYEQYF
DNA: TGTGCCAGTAGTATAGGGGTAGGACAGCGATGGGACTACGAGCAGTACTTC

V: TRBV27
size: .
D: .
J: TRBJ2-5
CDR3: CASRLQGVQETQYF
DNA: TGTGCCAGCAGACTTCAGGGTGTACAAGAGACCCAGTACTTC

V: TRBV5-1
size: few
D: .
J: TRBJ2-2
CDR3: CASSSTLAGGELFF
DNA: TGCGCCAGCAGCTCTACTCTAGCCGGGGGGGAGCTGTTTTTT

V: TRBV6-5
size: once
D: .
J: TRBJ2-7
CDR3: CASSYSLDSYEQYF
DNA: TGTGCCAGCAGTTACTCGCTGGACTCCTACGAGCAGTACTTC

V: TRBV4-2
size: .
D: .
J: TRBJ2-7
CDR3: CASSQDLQYEQYF
DNA: TGTGCCAGCAGCCAGGACCTTCAATACGAGCAGTACTTC

V: TRBV25-1
size: .
D: .
J: TRBJ2-7
CDR3: CASSGRDRNFYEQYF
DNA: TGTGCCAGCAGTGGCCGGGACCGAAACTTCTACGAGCAGTACTTC

V: TRBV18
size: .
D: TRBD1
J: TRBJ2-7
CDR3: CASSLGTGGYEQYF
DNA: TGTGCCAGCTCACTAGGGACAGGGGGATACGAGCAGTACTTC

V: TRBV5-1
size: few
D: TRBD2
J: TRBJ2-7
CDR3: CASSESSGGVYEQYF
DNA: TGCGCCAGCAGCGAATCCAGTGGGGGGGTATACGAGCAGTACTTC

V: TRBV9
size: .
D: TRBD2
J: TRBJ2-7
CDR3: CASSVRWGGEQYF
DNA: TGTGCCAGCAGCGTACGGTGGGGGGGCGAGCAGTACTTC

V: TRBV14
size: .
D: TRBD2
J: TRBJ2-3
CDR3: CASSLRLAGGQDTQYF
DNA: TGTGCCAGCAGCCTACGACTAGCGGGAGGGCAAGATACGCAGTATTTT

V: TRBV3-1/TRBV3-2
size: few
D: .
J: TRBJ1-1
CDR3: CASSQEAGSTEAFF
DNA: TGTGCCAGCAGCCAAGAGGCAGGGAGTACTGAAGCTTTCTTT

V: TRBV28
size: medium-sized
D: .
J: TRBJ2-2
CDR3: CASSWGRGELFF
DNA: TGTGCCAGCAGTTGGGGCCGCGGGGAGCTGTTTTTT

V: TRBV12-2
size: .
D: .
J: TRBJ2-2
CDR3: CASRLDRGWTGELFF
DNA: TGTGCAAGTCGCCTGGACAGGGGATGGACCGGGGAGCTGTTTTTT

V: TRBV6-2/TRBV6-3
size: .
D: .
J: TRBJ1-4
CDR3: CASSSRDTKLEKLFF
DNA: TGTGCCAGCAGTTCCCGGGACACCAAGCTTGAAAAACTGTTTTTT

V: TRBV7-2
size: .
D: .
J: TRBJ2-7
CDR3: CASNAWGVREQYF
DNA: TGTGCCAGCAACGCTTGGGGGGTAAGGGAGCAGTACTTC